This section outlines one T cell receptor beta chain sequence together with its context. Its antigen is unknown. The CDR3 is 12 residues long. Trimming removed 1 base at V and 5 bases at J, with 9 bases between. In germline, CDR1 is GTSNPN, CDR2 SVGIG (reference sequence). This record belongs to a study of a mutant IDH1 vaccine in newly diagnosed glioma. Study-wide background: Patients in the study were vaccinated eight times, receiving shots in weeks 1, 3, 5, 7, 11, 15, 19 and 23. In some groups vaccination began 4-6 weeks post-radiotherapy; others received it with temozolomide. Study findings and constraints: Seemingly, pseudoprogression had no relation to changes in the top peripheral T cell clonotypes.

The sample's time point: week 11, during vaccination. The vaccine gave 300 ug of a 20-mer mutant IDH1 peptide subcutaneously per dose. TCRdb keeps only in-frame clones here, not all; method: immunoSEQ multiplex PCR. The data hold around 120,000 clones, with around 80% observed a single time. Sample: PBMCs, taken from a glioma patient whose treatment included an IDH1 peptide vaccine. The TCR originated in a man aged 35 to 55 with glioma. The chain is built from TRBV30 and TRBJ2-7; D remains ambiguous. Here the CDR3 reads CAWSGGFHEQYF. DNA for the CDR3: TGTGCCTGGAGTGGTGGGTTCCACGAGCAGTACTTC. Complete variable domain (other parts from reference TRBV30 and TRBJ2-7): SQTIHQWPATLVQPVGSPLSLECTVEGTSNPNLYWYRQAAGRGLQLLFYSVGIGQISSEVPQNLSASRPQDRQFILSSKKLLLSDSGFYLCAWSGGFHEQYFGPGTRLTVT.